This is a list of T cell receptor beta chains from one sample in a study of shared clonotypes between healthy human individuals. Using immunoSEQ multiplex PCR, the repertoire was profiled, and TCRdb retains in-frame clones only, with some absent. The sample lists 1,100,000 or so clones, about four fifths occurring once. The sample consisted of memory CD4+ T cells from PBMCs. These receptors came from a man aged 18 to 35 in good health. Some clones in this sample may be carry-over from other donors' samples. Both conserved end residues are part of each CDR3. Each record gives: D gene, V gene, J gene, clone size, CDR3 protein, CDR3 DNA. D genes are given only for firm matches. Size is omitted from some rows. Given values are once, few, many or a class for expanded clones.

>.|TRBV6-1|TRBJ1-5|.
CASSEALGASQPQHF
TGTGCCAGCAGTGAAGCGCTAGGGGCAAGTCAGCCCCAGCATTTT
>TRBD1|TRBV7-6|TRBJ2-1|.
CASSPGTGTYNEQFF
TGTGCCAGCAGCCCCGGGACAGGAACCTACAATGAGCAGTTCTTC
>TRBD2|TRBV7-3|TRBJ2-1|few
CASSPGPGLAGNYNEQFF
TGTGCCAGCAGCCCAGGCCCCGGACTAGCGGGAAATTACAATGAGCAGTTCTTC
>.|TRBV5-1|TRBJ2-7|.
CASSSLVAGHYEQYF
TGCGCCAGCAGCTCCTTAGTAGCAGGGCACTACGAGCAGTACTTC
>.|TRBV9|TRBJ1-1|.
CASARDGNTEAFF
TGTGCCAGCGCTAGGGACGGGAACACTGAAGCTTTCTTT
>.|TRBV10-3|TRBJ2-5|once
CAISEWGRQETQYF
TGTGCCATCAGTGAGTGGGGTAGGCAAGAGACCCAGTACTTC
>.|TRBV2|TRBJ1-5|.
CASRPGISTPNQPQHF
TGTGCCAGCAGACCTGGGATCTCCACGCCCAATCAGCCCCAGCATTTT
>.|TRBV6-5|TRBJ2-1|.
CASSYSIPGDEQFF
TGTGCCAGCAGTTACTCGATCCCCGGGGATGAGCAGTTCTTC
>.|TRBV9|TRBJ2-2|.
CASSPTTAGRANTGELFF
TGTGCCAGCAGCCCCACCACCGCCGGCAGGGCGAACACCGGGGAGCTGTTTTTT
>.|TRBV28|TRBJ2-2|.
CASSLNTGELFF
TGTGCCAGCAGTCTAAACACCGGGGAGCTGTTTTTT
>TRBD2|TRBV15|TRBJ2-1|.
CATSRESGAYNEQFF
TGTGCCACCAGCAGGGAGAGCGGGGCCTACAATGAGCAGTTCTTC
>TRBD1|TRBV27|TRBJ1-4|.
CASSFRGQDRAREKLFF
TGTGCCAGCAGTTTCAGGGGACAGGACAGGGCCCGGGAAAAACTGTTTTTT
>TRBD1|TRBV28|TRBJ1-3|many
CASSSRTGAYLSSGNTIYF
TGTGCCAGCAGTTCGCGGACAGGGGCCTACTTAAGCTCTGGAAACACCATATATTTT
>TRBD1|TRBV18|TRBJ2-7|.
CASSPGTVPTYEQYF
TGTGCCAGCTCACCCGGGACAGTCCCGACCTACGAGCAGTACTTC
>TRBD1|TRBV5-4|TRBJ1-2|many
CASSQGQGNYGYTF
TGTGCCAGCAGCCAGGGACAGGGTAACTATGGCTACACCTTC
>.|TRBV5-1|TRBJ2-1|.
CATRDASGDEQFF
TGCGCCACCCGGGACGCGTCTGGGGATGAGCAGTTCTTC
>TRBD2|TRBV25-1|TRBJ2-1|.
CASGGLAVNNEQFF
TGTGCCAGTGGGGGACTAGCGGTGAACAATGAGCAGTTCTTC
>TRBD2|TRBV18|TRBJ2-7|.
CASSPGLAGYEQYF
TGTGCCAGCTCACCCGGACTAGCGGGATACGAGCAGTACTTC
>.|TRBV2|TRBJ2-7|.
CASRGTTSYEQYF
TGTGCCAGCAGGGGAACTACCTCCTACGAGCAGTACTTC
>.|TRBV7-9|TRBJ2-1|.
CASSLINEQFF
TGTGCCAGCAGCCTGATAAATGAGCAGTTCTTC
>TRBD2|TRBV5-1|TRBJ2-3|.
CASSLLADTDTQYF
TGCGCCAGCAGCTTACTAGCGGACACAGATACGCAGTATTTT
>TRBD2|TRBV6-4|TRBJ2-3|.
CARGAGEVPDTQYF
TGTGCCAGGGGAGCGGGAGAAGTCCCAGATACGCAGTATTTT
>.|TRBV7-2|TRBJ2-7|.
CASSLGVVRSYEQYF
TGTGCCAGCAGCTTAGGTGTAGTGAGGTCCTACGAGCAGTACTTC
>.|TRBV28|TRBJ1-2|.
CASSDSFYGYTF
TGTGCCAGCAGTGACAGCTTCTATGGCTACACCTTC
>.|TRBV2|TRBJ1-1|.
CAGSPGRGQGAFF
TGTGCCGGCAGTCCGGGTAGGGGCCAAGGAGCTTTCTTT
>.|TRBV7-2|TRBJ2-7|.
CASSFMGYEQYF
TGTGCCAGCAGCTTTATGGGTTACGAGCAGTACTTC
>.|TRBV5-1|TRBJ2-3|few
CASSLAPGRALSTDTQYF
TGCGCCAGCAGCTTGGCCCCGGGCCGTGCCCTCAGCACAGATACGCAGTATTTT
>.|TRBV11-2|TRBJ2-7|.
CASSPTRDHEQYF
TGTGCCAGCAGCCCAACCCGGGACCACGAGCAGTACTTC